The clone carrying this T cell receptor (beta chain) was counted between two and nine times. This entry belongs to a study of blood T cells in healthy people across ages. V was pared by 2 bases and J by 3 bases, with 17 bases between. CDR1 and CDR2 (germline): MNHEY, SVGAGI. CDR3 length equals 16 residues. The donors, healthy Caucasians from Russia, were aged roughly 6 to 90. A second roughly 6 to 11 cycle PCR used barcoded and J-beta primers. Each CDR3 protein gets one entry after TCRdb re-called the 5' RACE reads with MiXCR. The table includes approximately 850,000 distinct CDR3 sequences, roughly 44% detected once.

The receptor's source is a man aged 55 to 70 in good health. The sample was blood. V is TRBV6-5 and J is TRBJ2-7, with a tentative D call TRBD2 (7 bases). For the CDR3, the DNA is TGTGCCAGCAGTTACGGGTGGGGGGGGCCGGACTACGAGCAGTACTTC. This translates into CASSYGWGGPDYEQYF.